This T cell receptor beta chain was documented in a study of T cells in Graves' hyperthyroidism and ophthalmopathy (dated by TCRdb to about 2019). Context from the whole study: Peripheral blood samples were taken at the time of initial diagnosis, prior to any treatment. To identify distinguishing TCR V-J signatures, a discovery cohort of about 100 patients was used, comprising some 45 with Graves' ophthalmopathy and under 60 with stable Graves' hyperthyroidism. Whether ophthalmopathy could be predicted prospectively was tested in an independent validation cohort made up of under 20 hyperthyroidism patients plus 17 patients who later progressed to ophthalmopathy. For training and testing, the 100 patients in the discovery cohort were randomly divided in a 7:3 ratio. In addition, the study compared T-cell repertoires in thyroid tissue and in blood from over 5 Graves' hyperthyroidism patients. Once sampling was done, hyperthyroidism patients were given methimazole at a starting dose of 30 mg daily, whereas ophthalmopathy patients were given high-dose intravenous methylprednisolone. The paper reports TCR Vbeta CDR3 sequencing of approximately 130 peripheral blood samples: around 45 ophthalmopathy, 75 to 80 hyperthyroidism and approximately 17 progressor patients. Paper-wide results and their limitations: In cross-validation, a model built on a 13 V-J signature told ophthalmopathy apart from stable hyperthyroidism with approximately 90% sensitivity and around 84% specificity, and in testing the same model reached 80%/75%. Most expanded thyroid clonotypes (frequency above 0.001) were also detected in blood, suggesting blood repertoires may reflect thyroid immune responses. In validation, the model predicted progression to ophthalmopathy with over 60% sensitivity and around 72% specificity, a median of around six months before onset. Sample size was not statistically predetermined, and blinding of investigators to group allocation was not performed.

This clonotype was seen ten or more times. Its recognized antigen is unknown. No clone much larger than this one lies a single base away; base qualities are absent. Moderately to severely active disease, a Clinical Activity Score of at least 3, a NOSPECS grade of at least 4, and a duration under 3 months were present in ophthalmopathy patients. Any patient with an uncontrolled infection, another autoimmune disease, pregnancy or lactation was excluded. Diagnoses were based on clinical symptoms, serum thyroxine and TRAb, thyroid ultrasound and orbital computed tomography. Ficoll-Paque density gradient centrifugation was used to isolate PBMCs from around 10 ml of fresh peripheral blood. Total RNA was extracted with Trizol reagent, and quality was checked on an Agilent 2100 Bioanalyzer. TCR beta CDR3 regions were amplified from RNA transcripts. A first-round RT-PCR of the TCR CDR3 used the HTBI primer set with the Qiagen OneStep RT-PCR kit. A second multiplex PCR round built the libraries, followed by size selection and purification. The libraries were sequenced on an Illumina HiSeq2000 using paired-end 100 bp reads. The published analysis was carried out like this. Raw data were processed with SOAPnuke, discarding reads with adapters, uncalled bases, mean Phred below 15, or no exact constant-primer or identifier match. High-quality paired reads were merged using COPE v1.2.5, and each unique nucleotide sequence was defined as a clonotype. Clonotypes were aligned to IMGT TRBV, TRBD and TRBJ reference segments using MiTCR v1.1. Only V-J combinations with frequency above 0.0001, covering roughly 99% of repertoires, were analysed. The TCS score was defined as F50 (clonal expansion) divided by E x V (chaos), with BLOSUM62-based TCRdist calculated between CDR3 peptides within each V-J. Welch's t-statistics and random forest reduced just over 500 V-J features to under 15, which were used in a naive Bayes classifier (R e1071). TCRdb took the public reads, trimmed them with fastp at Q25, ran MiXCR for clone calling and kept in-frame beta chains. Rows are combined by CDR3 protein, so each entry shows the most common genes and DNA. TCRdb's processing, not the authors', yielded these V and J calls. This sample lists about 460,000 distinct CDR3 sequences; approximately 23% were detected once. The ten largest clones add up to under 55% of the sample.

V is cut by 0 bases and J by 2 bases, and the space between the germline ends is 10 bases. The germline V gene (reference sequence) sets CDR1 to LGHDT and CDR2 to YNNKEL. Measured from the cysteine to the phenylalanine, the CDR3 is 15 residues long. Just the 45-base CDR3 DNA is kept, in frame starting at base 1. The chain uses TRBV3-1 and TRBJ2-5; confidence is insufficient to name the D gene. Sequences were obtained from blood. The source is a woman in her sixties or seventies with Graves' ophthalmopathy. The DNA sequence reads TGTGCCAGCAGCCAAGACCCTGGGATTCAAGAGACCCAGTACTTC. Protein translation: CASSQDPGIQETQYF.